A selection of T cell receptor beta chains follows, all from one sample in a study of blood T cell repertoires in COVID-19. Sequenced by immunoSEQ multiplex PCR; TCRdb stores in-frame clones only, minus some. The table has roughly 300,000 clones, 92% seen once; the top ten hold around a sixth. Sequenced input: PBMCs or T cells enriched from blood (not recorded which). These receptors all come from a woman in her twenties or thirties who had recovered from COVID-19. CDR3s include the opening cysteine and the closing phenylalanine or tryptophan. D genes are given only for firm matches. The size of a clone is reported for some rows only, either as once, few or many, or as a class for expanded clones.

J,V,D,size,DNA,CDR3
TRBJ1-2,TRBV6-1,.,.,TGTGCCAGCAGTGAAGTTCTTGGGGCAAGCCTTAGTGGCTACACCTTC,CASSEVLGASLSGYTF
TRBJ1-6,TRBV6-4,TRBD1,.,TGTGCCAGCAGTGACTCGAAGGACAGGGAGGATCTCTATAATTCACCCCTCCACTTT,CASSDSKDREDLYNSPLHF
TRBJ2-1,TRBV25-1,.,.,TGTGCCAGCAGAACTTCCAGGAATGAGCAGTTCTTC,CASRTSRNEQFF
TRBJ2-5,TRBV5-1,.,.,TGCGCCAGCAGCTTGGGCCCAGGCCGGACGGGGGAGACCCAGTACTTC,CASSLGPGRTGETQYF
TRBJ2-7,TRBV20-1,.,.,TGCAGTGCTAGTCCGGTTTTGGCCAGGGCCTACGAGCAGTACTTC,CSASPVLARAYEQYF
TRBJ2-3,TRBV19,TRBD2,.,TGTGCCAGTAGTATTGGCTCTAGCGGACTCTACACAGATACGCAGTATTTT,CASSIGSSGLYTDTQYF
TRBJ2-7,TRBV28,TRBD2,.,TGTGCCAGCAGTCTCCGGGGGGAGGGCTACGAGCAGTACTTC,CASSLRGEGYEQYF
TRBJ2-2,TRBV24-1,TRBD2,.,TGTGCCACCAGGGTAGCGGGAGGCGGGGAGCTGTTTTTT,CATRVAGGGELFF
TRBJ2-6,TRBV19,TRBD2,.,TGTGCCAGTAAAGGACTAGCGGCTAACTCTGGGGCCAACGTCCTGACTTTC,CASKGLAANSGANVLTF
TRBJ2-7,TRBV7-2,.,.,TGTGCCAGCAGCTTGCTAGCCGGGGAGCAGTACTTC,CASSLLAGEQYF
TRBJ2-3,TRBV9,.,.,TGTGCCAGCAGCGTAGTTCTAGCCTCCACAGATACGCAGTATTTT,CASSVVLASTDTQYF
TRBJ2-7,TRBV30,.,.,TGTGCCTGGAGTGGGCGGAGCTCCTACGAGCAGTACTTC,CAWSGRSSYEQYF
TRBJ2-3,TRBV15,TRBD2,.,TGTGCCACCAGCCCCCCAAGTGGGCTAGCGGGGCTCTCGGCAAGCCCAGCAGATACGCAGTATTTT,CATSPPSGLAGLSASPADTQYF
TRBJ2-7,TRBV6-5,.,.,TGTGCCACTGAGGGCACTTCCCCCTACGAGCAGTACTTC,CATEGTSPYEQYF
TRBJ2-7,TRBV18,.,.,TGTGCCAGCTCACCGTCGGCAGGGGGGCACGAGCAGTACTTC,CASSPSAGGHEQYF
TRBJ1-1,TRBV5-1,TRBD1,.,TGCGCCAGCAGCTTGGCGGACAGGCCGATTGAAGCTTTCTTT,CASSLADRPIEAFF
TRBJ2-3,TRBV29-1,TRBD2,.,TGCAGCGCCTCCGGACTAGCGGGCACAGATACGCAGTATTTT,CSASGLAGTDTQYF
TRBJ2-7,TRBV29-1,.,once,TGCAGCGTTGAAGATTGGGCAGCAAGCTCCTACGAGCAGTACTTC,CSVEDWAASSYEQYF
TRBJ1-6,TRBV10-3,.,.,TGTGCCATCAGTGAATCGAGGGCACCCCTCCACTTT,CAISESRAPLHF
TRBJ1-2,TRBV28,.,.,TGTGCCAGCAGAAAGGGAGGGGGGCTAAGTGGTGGCTACACCTTC,CASRKGGGLSGGYTF
TRBJ2-7,TRBV12-1,.,.,TGTGCCAGCAGCTTTTGCCGGGAGCGTTACGAGCAGTACTTC,CASSFCRERYEQYF
TRBJ1-4,TRBV30,.,.,TGTGCCTGGAACAGGCAGTCTAATGAAAAACTGTTTTTT,CAWNRQSNEKLFF
TRBJ1-2,TRBV4-2,.,.,TGTGCCAGCAGCCAAGTTCGGGGAAGGTCGGGGGCTAACTATGGCTACACCTTC,CASSQVRGRSGANYGYTF
TRBJ2-7,TRBV20-1,.,few,TGCAGTGCTAGTCGCTGGGGAAGGGGAAACGAGCAGTACTTC,CSASRWGRGNEQYF
TRBJ2-1,TRBV6-5,.,.,TGTGCCAGTGTCCGGGGAGAGTACAATGAGCAGTTCTTC,CASVRGEYNEQFF
TRBJ2-7,TRBV5-1,.,.,TGCGCCAGCAGCTTTTCAGGGCACTCCTACGAGCAGTACTTC,CASSFSGHSYEQYF
TRBJ1-1,TRBV9,.,.,TGTGCCAGCAGCGTACGGGGGGATCACAACACTGAAGCTTTCTTT,CASSVRGDHNTEAFF
TRBJ2-7,TRBV15,.,.,TGTGCCACCAGCAACCAGGACAGTAGGAGCGACTACGAGCAGTACTTC,CATSNQDSRSDYEQYF
TRBJ1-6,TRBV7-7,TRBD1,.,TGTGCTAGCAGCTTAGGGGGGACAGGGGGAAAGGGTTCACCCCTCCACTTT,CASSLGGTGGKGSPLHF
TRBJ2-7,TRBV5-1,.,.,TGCGCCAGCAGCTGGGGGTTCACAGGGAACAAGTACGAGCAGTACTTC,CASSWGFTGNKYEQYF
TRBJ2-3,TRBV4-3,TRBD2,.,TGCGCCAGCAGCTTGGGGGAGGCGGGAGGGGGCACAGATACGCAGTATTTT,CASSLGEAGGGTDTQYF